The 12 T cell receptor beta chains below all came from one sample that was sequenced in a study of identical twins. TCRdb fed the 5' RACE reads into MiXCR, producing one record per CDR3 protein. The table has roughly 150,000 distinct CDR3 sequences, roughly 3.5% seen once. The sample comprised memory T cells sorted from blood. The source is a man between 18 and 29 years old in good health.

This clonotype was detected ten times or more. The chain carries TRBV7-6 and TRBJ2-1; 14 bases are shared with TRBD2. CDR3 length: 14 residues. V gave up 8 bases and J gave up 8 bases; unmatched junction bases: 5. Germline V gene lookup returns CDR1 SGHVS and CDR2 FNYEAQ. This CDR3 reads CASQRLAGGDEQFF. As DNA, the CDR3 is TGTGCCAGCCAAAGACTAGCGGGGGGGGATGAGCAGTTCTTC.

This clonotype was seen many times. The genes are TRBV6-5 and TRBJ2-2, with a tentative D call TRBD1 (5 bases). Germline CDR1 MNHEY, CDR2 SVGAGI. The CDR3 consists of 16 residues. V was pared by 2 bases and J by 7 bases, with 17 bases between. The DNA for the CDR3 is TGTGCCAGCAGTTACCGTCCAGGGCGCAGAAACGGGGAGCTGTTTTTT. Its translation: CASSYRPGRRNGELFF.

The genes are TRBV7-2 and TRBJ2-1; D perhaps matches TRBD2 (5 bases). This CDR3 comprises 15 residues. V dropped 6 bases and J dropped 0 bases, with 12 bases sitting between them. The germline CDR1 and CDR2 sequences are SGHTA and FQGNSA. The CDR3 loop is CASSSRASSYNEQFF. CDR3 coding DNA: TGTGCCAGCAGTTCGCGGGCTAGCTCCTACAATGAGCAGTTCTTC.

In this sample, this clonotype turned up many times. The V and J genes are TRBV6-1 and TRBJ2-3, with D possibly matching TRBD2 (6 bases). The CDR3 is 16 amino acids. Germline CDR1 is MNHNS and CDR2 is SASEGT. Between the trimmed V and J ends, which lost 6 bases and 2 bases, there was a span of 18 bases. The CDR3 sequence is CASRQGRGTATDTQYF. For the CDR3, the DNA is TGTGCCAGCAGACAAGGGCGGGGCACAGCCACAGATACGCAGTATTTT.

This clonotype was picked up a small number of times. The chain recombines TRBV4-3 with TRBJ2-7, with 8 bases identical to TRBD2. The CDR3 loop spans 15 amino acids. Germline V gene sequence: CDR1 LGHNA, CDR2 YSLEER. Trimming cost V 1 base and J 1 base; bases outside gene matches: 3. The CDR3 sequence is CASSQVASGSYEQYF. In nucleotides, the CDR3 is TGCGCCAGCAGCCAAGTGGCTAGCGGGTCCTACGAGCAGTACTTC.

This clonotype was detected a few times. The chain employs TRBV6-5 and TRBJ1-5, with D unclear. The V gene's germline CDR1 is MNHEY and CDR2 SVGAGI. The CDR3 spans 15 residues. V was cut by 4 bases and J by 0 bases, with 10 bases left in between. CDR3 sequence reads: CASSSSGTSNQPQHF. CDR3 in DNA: TGTGCCAGCAGTTCTTCCGGAACTAGCAATCAGCCCCAGCATTTT.

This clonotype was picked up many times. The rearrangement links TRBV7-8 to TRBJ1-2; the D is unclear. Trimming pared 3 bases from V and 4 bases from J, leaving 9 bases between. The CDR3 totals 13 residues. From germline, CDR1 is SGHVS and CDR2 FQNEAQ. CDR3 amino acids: CASSFSAIYGYTF. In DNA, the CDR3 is TGTGCCAGCAGCTTTTCAGCCATCTATGGCTACACCTTC.

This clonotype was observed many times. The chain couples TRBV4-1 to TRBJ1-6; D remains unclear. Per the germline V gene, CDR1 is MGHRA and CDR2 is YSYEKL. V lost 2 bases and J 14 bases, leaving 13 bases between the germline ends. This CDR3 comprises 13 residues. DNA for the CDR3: TGCGCCAGCAGCCAATTTCATGAATTAACCCTCCACTTT. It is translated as CASSQFHELTLHF.

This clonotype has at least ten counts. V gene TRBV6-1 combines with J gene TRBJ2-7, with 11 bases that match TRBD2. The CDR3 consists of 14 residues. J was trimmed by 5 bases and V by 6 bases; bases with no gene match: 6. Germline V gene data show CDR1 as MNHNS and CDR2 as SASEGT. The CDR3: CASRASGRLDEQYV. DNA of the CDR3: TGTGCCAGCAGGGCTAGCGGGAGGCTGGACGAGCAGTACGTC.

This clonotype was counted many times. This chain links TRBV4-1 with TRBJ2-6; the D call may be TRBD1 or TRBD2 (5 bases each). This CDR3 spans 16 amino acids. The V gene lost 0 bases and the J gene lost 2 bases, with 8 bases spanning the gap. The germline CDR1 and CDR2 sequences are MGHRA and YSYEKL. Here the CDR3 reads CASSQDQGPGANVLTF. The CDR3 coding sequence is TGCGCCAGCAGCCAAGATCAGGGACCTGGGGCCAACGTCCTGACTTTC.

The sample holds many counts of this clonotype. CDR3 protein: CSVPISQIVTDTQYF. The CDR3 DNA sequence: TGCAGCGTCCCCATAAGCCAGATAGTCACAGATACGCAGTATTTT. The chain is built from TRBV29-1 and TRBJ2-3; D is uncertain. CDR1 SQVTM and CDR2 ANQGSEA come from the germline V gene. The germline V and J ends were trimmed by 6 bases and 2 bases, with 18 bases remaining between them. The CDR3 extends over 15 amino acids.

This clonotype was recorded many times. The CDR3 here is CSAIWQGAGELFF. CDR3 coding DNA: TGCAGTGCTATCTGGCAGGGAGCCGGGGAGCTGTTTTTT. This chain links TRBV20-1 with TRBJ2-2, with D perhaps assigned TRBD1 or TRBD2 (5 bases each). This CDR3 comprises 13 residues. The V end lost 4 bases, the J end lost 6 bases, and 12 bases lay between the germline ends. Germline V CDR1 and CDR2: DFQATT, SNEGSKA (reference sequence).